This entry concerns a single T cell receptor (beta chain). This record comes from a study of control samples from healthy donors and cancer patients. The assay was immunoSEQ multiplex PCR, and TCRdb's table has in-frame clones only and misses some. This sample has more than 80,000 clones, with over 85% found just once. CDR3 size: 13 residues. Trimming cost V 7 bases and J 0 bases; bases outside gene matches: 5. Germline values: CDR1 SQVTM, CDR2 ANQGSEA. This chain links TRBV29-1 with TRBJ1-1; 7 bases are a match to TRBD1. The sample comprised blood. The clonotype originates from a man aged 18 to 29 in good health. The CDR3 loop is CSAQGQVNTEAFF. DNA for the CDR3: TGCAGCGCACAAGGACAGGTGAACACTGAAGCTTTCTTT.